A selection of T cell receptor beta chains follows, all from one sample in a study of radiation and T cells in renal cell carcinoma. Clones were read by immunoSEQ multiplex PCR, and TCRdb kept only the in-frame ones, dropping some. This table has 150,000 to 180,000 clones, about nine tenths appearing once. Specimen: blood, collected from a patient whose treatment included radiotherapy and nephrectomy. The receptor source for this set is a woman in her forties or fifties with renal cell carcinoma. Each CDR3 is given with its conserved first and last residue. The D gene is left open where the match is weak. Size values are once, few and many counts, or a class for expanded clones, and some rows have none.

j_call clone_size v_call d_call cdr3_aa cdr3_nt
TRBJ1-4 - TRBV19 TRBD1 CASSLRQGTDEKLFF TGTGCCAGTAGTCTGCGACAGGGGACGGATGAAAAACTGTTTTTT
TRBJ2-5 - TRBV19 TRBD2 CASHLAGYPKETQYF TGTGCCAGCCATCTAGCGGGGTACCCTAAAGAGACCCAGTACTTC
TRBJ1-2 - TRBV4-1 TRBD1 CASSQAGGGYGYTF TGCGCCAGCAGCCAAGCAGGGGGTGGCTATGGCTACACCTTC
TRBJ1-5 - TRBV7-8 - CASSHPPDERQPQHF TGTGCCAGCAGCCATCCCCCAGATGAGCGGCAGCCCCAGCATTTT
TRBJ1-6 once TRBV13 - CASSYGGDNSPLHF TGTGCCAGCAGCTACGGGGGGGATAATTCACCCCTCCACTTT
TRBJ2-5 - TRBV4-1 - CASSQEEATIRAQYF TGCGCCAGCAGCCAAGAGGAGGCGACTATAAGGGCCCAGTACTTC
TRBJ1-1 - TRBV5-4 - CASTLQGMNTEAFF TGTGCCAGCACCTTACAGGGAATGAACACTGAAGCTTTCTTT
TRBJ1-2 - TRBV6-1 - CASTNLGGFNYGYTF TGTGCCAGCACCAACCTTGGGGGTTTTAACTATGGCTACACCTTC
TRBJ2-2 - TRBV5-1 - CASSLGPGSGELFF TGCGCCAGCAGCTTGGGCCCGGGATCCGGGGAGCTGTTTTTT
TRBJ2-1 - TRBV30 TRBD2 CAWSGIAGPGEQFF TGTGCCTGGAGTGGGATAGCGGGGCCGGGTGAGCAGTTCTTC
TRBJ2-1 once TRBV10-3 TRBD1 CAISAGTGPFNEQFF TGTGCCATCAGTGCCGGGACAGGTCCTTTCAATGAGCAGTTCTTC
TRBJ2-3 - TRBV30 TRBD1 CAKRTGGADTQYF TGTGCTAAGAGGACAGGGGGTGCAGATACGCAGTATTTT
TRBJ1-3 - TRBV7-2 - CASGLTGASGNTIYF TGTGCCAGCGGACTAACAGGTGCCTCTGGAAACACCATATATTTT
TRBJ2-7 - TRBV19 TRBD1 CASSIQGAQQYF TGTGCCAGTAGTATTCAGGGGGCACAGCAGTACTTC
TRBJ2-7 - TRBV19 - CASSIPGGWDEQYF TGTGCCAGTAGTATACCCGGGGGCTGGGACGAGCAGTACTTC
TRBJ1-3 - TRBV7-2 - CASSKDSAVIGGSGNTIYF TGTGCCAGCAGCAAGGACAGTGCGGTCATAGGTGGCTCTGGAAACACCATATATTTT
TRBJ1-3 - TRBV7-8 - CASSSLHYSGNTIYF TGTGCCAGCAGCTCACTACACTACTCTGGAAACACCATATATTTT
TRBJ1-1 - TRBV19 - CASNPVGVNTEAFF TGTGCCAGTAACCCCGTAGGGGTGAACACTGAAGCTTTCTTT
TRBJ1-1 once TRBV10-3 TRBD1 CAISKQGGDTEAFF TGTGCCATCAGTAAACAGGGGGGTGACACTGAAGCTTTCTTT
TRBJ1-1 - TRBV9 - CASSPPPGGRTFF TGTGCCAGCAGCCCACCACCGGGCGGGCGGACTTTCTTT
TRBJ1-2 - TRBV2 TRBD1 CASRTGLNYGYTF TGTGCCAGTAGGACAGGGCTAAACTATGGCTACACCTTC
TRBJ2-3 - TRBV30 - CAWSLGLAHSTDTQYF TGTGCCTGGAGTTTAGGGCTAGCGCATAGCACAGATACGCAGTATTTT
TRBJ2-1 - TRBV4-3 TRBD1 CASSQTGQGYNEQFF TGCGCCAGCAGCCAAACGGGACAGGGTTACAATGAGCAGTTCTTC
TRBJ1-6 - TRBV19 TRBD1 CASSIIGTGGDSPLHF TGTGCCAGTAGTATAATCGGGACAGGGGGCGATTCACCCCTCCACTTT
TRBJ2-5 - TRBV18 - CASSPRTKETQYF TGTGCCAGCTCACCTAGGACAAAAGAGACCCAGTACTTC
TRBJ1-5 - TRBV19 TRBD1 CASSNRGRSNQPQHF TGTGCCAGTAGCAACAGGGGCAGAAGCAATCAGCCCCAGCATTTT
TRBJ2-7 - TRBV10-3 - CAIRTRGSYEQYF TGTGCCATCAGGACCAGGGGCTCCTACGAGCAGTACTTC
TRBJ2-2 once TRBV2 - CASSPIGGTGELFF TGTGCCAGCAGTCCCATCGGAGGGACCGGGGAGCTGTTTTTT
TRBJ2-3 - TRBV5-5 TRBD2 CASSFRRGDRGDTQYF TGTGCCAGCAGCTTTCGCCGGGGGGACCGCGGGGATACGCAGTATTTT
TRBJ1-1 - TRBV19 TRBD1 CASSGYRGLIGNTEAFF TGTGCCAGTAGTGGTTACAGGGGGCTCATAGGGAACACTGAAGCTTTCTTT